This T cell receptor (beta chain) was captured by sequencing in a study of blood T cells in healthy people across ages. A J-beta primer mix and a sample-barcoded 5' primer were used in a second PCR of roughly 6 to 12 cycles. A tag from a template-switch adaptor with 12 random nucleotides marked each cDNA molecule. TCRdb used MiXCR to reprocess the 5' RACE reads, holding one entry per CDR3 protein. The sample has 1.5 million to 2 million distinct CDR3 sequences; approximately 40% are singletons. This CDR3 spans 15 amino acids. V dropped 5 bases and J dropped 6; count of bases not matched to a gene: 13. CDR1 SGHRS and CDR2 YFSETQ come from the germline V gene. A note on this clonotype: Its cognate antigen is unknown.

The authors isolated at least 7 million PBMCs per sample. Broader study findings: The recorded TCR beta diversity per million T cells decreased in a roughly linear manner with age.

The sequenced sample was blood. The TCR was taken from a human donor in good health. The genes are TRBV5-1 and TRBJ1-2; 7 bases are shared with TRBD1. CDR3 sequence reads: CASRPDRVGVDGYTF. In DNA form, the CDR3 reads TGCGCCAGCAGACCTGACAGGGTGGGAGTGGATGGCTACACCTTC.